This T cell receptor (beta chain) originates from a study of radiotherapy plus CTLA-4 blockade in lung cancer. There are 19 residues in the CDR3. J was trimmed by 2 bases and V by 5 bases; bases with no gene match: 15. CDR1 is SGHTA and CDR2 is FQGTGA in the germline V gene. Method: immunoSEQ multiplex PCR; TCRdb's copy keeps in-frame clones and lacks some. The data hold 100,000 to 150,000 clones, with around 90% observed a single time. The chain recombines TRBV7-3 with TRBJ2-6; 7 nucleotides match TRBD2. The source was peripheral blood, collected from a patient treated with radiotherapy plus ipilimumab. The source is a human donor with non-small cell lung cancer that progressed on radiotherapy plus ipilimumab. CDR3 sequence reads: CASSLGGGGSYTGANVLTF. CDR3 nucleotides: TGTGCCAGCAGCCTAGGAGGTGGCGGGAGTTACACTGGGGCCAACGTCCTGACTTTC.